This T cell receptor beta chain stems from a study of preoperative IRX-2 immunotherapy in early breast cancer. The CDR3 runs to 15 residues. CDR1 and CDR2 from the germline V gene are SGHDT and YYEEEE. Trimming took 4 bases from V and 0 from J, leaving 11 bases between them. Treatment here: preoperative locoregional IRX-2 cytokine immunotherapy. Preoperative locoregional IRX-2 cytokine immunotherapy was tested in the phase Ib source study. The table came from immunoSEQ multiplex PCR; TCRdb's copy has only in-frame clones and leaves some out. The table shows roughly 62,000 clones, with less than 95% occurring only once.

This sample was gathered from a patient treated with IRX-2 immunotherapy. The chain uses TRBV5-6 and TRBJ2-4; D remains ambiguous. The source is a human donor with breast cancer. The CDR3 sequence is CASSRVGLAKNIQYF. CDR3 sequence (DNA): TGTGCCAGCAGCAGGGTAGGGTTAGCCAAAAACATTCAGTACTTC.